This entry lists 2 T cell receptor beta chains sequenced from one sample in a study of cytomegalovirus exposure and HLA in healthy donors. PCR was performed using 60 Vbeta and 13 Jbeta primers. Some clones are missing from TCRdb's copy, which holds only in-frame ones; the method was immunoSEQ multiplex PCR. The repertoire holds 90,000 or so clones, with approximately 80% as singletons. The sample taken for sequencing was PBMCs. The receptor source for this set is a man aged 25-40 years in good health and CMV-seropositive.

The rearrangement links TRBV30 to TRBJ2-5; TRBD2 agrees at 7 bases. The last part of the DNA fits TRBJ2-7 better; the J call may be wrong. CDR3 size: 14 residues. CDR1 is GTSNPN and CDR2 is SVGIG in the germline V gene (reference sequence). The CDR3 here is CAWSVVGGGSEQYF. DNA for the CDR3: TGTGCCTGGAGTGTAGTGGGGGGAGGGTCCGAGCAGTACTTC.

J is TRBJ2-5 and V is TRBV18; D possibly corresponds to TRBD1 (6 bases). Germline values: CDR1 KGHSH, CDR2 LQKENI. V was pared by 2 bases and J by 5 bases, with 12 bases between. CDR3 length equals 14 residues. In nucleotides, the CDR3 is TGTGCCAGCTCACCAAGGACAGTTATGGAGACCCAGTACTTC. It encodes CASSPRTVMETQYF.